This T cell receptor beta chain was identified in a study of cytomegalovirus exposure and HLA in healthy donors (dated by TCRdb to 2016 to 2017). About the investigation overall: An earlier analysis of approximately 590 of the donors reported roughly 270 Gb of sequence data and some 100 million unique TCR beta sequences from 150 million to 200 million T cells. About 330 gigabases of sequencing data and around 80 million unique TCR sequences made up an early release that covered over 550 HLA-typed donors. Of the 350 to 400 genotyped donors, around 81% fell in the genetic ancestry cluster associated with self-reported Caucasian donors. The aim of the study was to test whether cataloging public T cell receptors could identify signatures of past pathogen exposure. The study used immunosequencing to profile the T cell repertoires of approximately 640 subjects and linked those repertoires to cytomegalovirus serostatus. Besides the first cohort of around 700 subjects, a separate validation cohort made up of 95 to 150 different subjects was used. The study combined high-throughput TCR immunosequencing, statistical association of individual TCRs with disease status, and machine learning to predict cytomegalovirus infection status. In a later analysis, previously published TCR beta repertoires from hundreds of donors were re-analyzed and high-resolution HLA genotyping was added so that TCR occurrence patterns could be studied. Rather than drawing on any new phenotypic data, the later analysis identified candidate immune exposures from TCR beta sequences and the way those sequences occurred across donors. An earlier analysis of fewer than 700 of the donors applied high-throughput TCR beta sequencing to assess whether each TCR beta V gene segment acted as functional or pseudogenic. Donor age, sex, ethnicity and CMV serostatus were compiled together with the repertoire data. A later genetic analysis took genome-wide SNP genotypes for about 55% of the 666 donors and used that subset as a discovery cohort. All discovery cohort repertoires had been generated using a single sequencing platform. HLA typing included class I and class II loci at four-digit resolution. The number of typed donors differed by locus: roughly 629-640 for A, B, C, DRB1 and DQB1; 522 for DQA1; roughly 600 for DPA1; and roughly 470 for DPB1. Several DR-DQ haplotypes were treated as single units for association and clustering because of strong linkage in the cohort. On average, around 200,000 unique TCR beta nucleotide sequences were sequenced per donor among 350 to 400 genotyped donors of the cohort, with about 17% of those sequences being non-productive.

Of note for this clone: Its cognate antigen has yet to be identified. No qualities accompany the bases; no much larger clone lies one base away.

The CDR3, cysteine through phenylalanine, is 14 amino acids long. Only the CDR3 portion is preserved as DNA: 42 bases, with reading frame beginning at the first base. As encoded in the germline V gene, CDR1 is SGHNT while CDR2 is YENEEA. Trimming takes 5 bases off V and 5 bases off J; junction bases not matched to a gene: 5. Library preparation was by the immunoSEQ multiplex PCR assay. For the multiplex PCR, a mixture combining 60 forward primers for TCR Vbeta segments and 13 reverse primers for TCR Jbeta segments was used. The CDR3 region of rearranged TCR beta genes was amplified from genomic DNA with a multiplex PCR assay. The Illumina HiSeq System was used to sequence the amplified TCR beta libraries as 87-base-pair reads. For the original study's pipeline: A later analysis counted some 74 million unique TCR beta chains across the approximately 700 repertoires, and 10 million to 12 million of these chains were shared by at least two donors. A nearest-neighbor algorithm error-corrected the raw reads and collapsed the reads into unique sequences, merging closely related sequences to remove PCR and sequencing errors. CDR3 sequences were aligned to IMGT reference sequences to assign V, D and J gene segments. For a sequence to be retained, a match of at least six nucleotides to both a V gene segment and a J gene segment was required. Rearrangements were classified as productive when the CDR3 lacked stop codons and remained in frame with V and J, and all other rearrangements were classified as non-productive. CDR3 was defined by IMGT convention, running from the second conserved V-encoded cysteine to the conserved J-encoded phenylalanine. In an earlier analysis of around 570 of the donors, sequences lacking an unambiguous match to a single V gene segment were excluded. An earlier analysis of a few hundred of the donors classified V segments as functional when productive rearrangements were above 56.7% and as segregating when the standard deviation between donors was above 5%. A statistical classification framework was built for diagnosing cytomegalovirus status from the catalog of TCR beta chain sequences. In a later analysis, V and J genes were assigned by comparing TCR nucleotide sequences against IMGT/GENE-DB human TR gene sequences. A later analysis assigned CDR3 sequences and most-parsimonious VDJ recombination scenarios with the TCRdist pipeline. In a later analysis, each TCR beta chain was defined by its CDR3 amino acid sequence together with its V-gene family, and reads lacking a unique V-gene family were excluded. In a later analysis, several hundred highly shared, low-generation-probability nucleotide sequences were removed to address suspected cross-contamination and a sequencing artifact. In a later analysis, a clonal expansion index was calculated for each public chain from normalized within-repertoire ranks of inferred template counts. A later analysis computed generation probabilities with a VDJ recombination model fitted to out-of-frame rearrangements, and checked the results against IGoR. In a later analysis, hypergeometric tests were used to score TCR-TCR, TCR-HLA and TCR-CMV co-occurrence, with a repertoire-size bias correction applied to TCR pairs. A later analysis estimated false discovery rates by permuting HLA or CMV assignments 20 times. A later analysis grouped co-occurring TCRs with DBSCAN, adding TCRdist sequence similarity when clustering within HLA-allele-positive subsets. For co-occurrence clustering, repertoires with fewer than 30,000 or more than 120,000 public chains were excluded, along with 4 to 6 repertoires with anomalous nucleotide sharing. The source is immuneACCESS, and TCRdb retained only in-frame sequences with V and J called. Part of the clones is not carried over; for the studies checked, unresolved V genes explain less than half of this, and the remainder is unexplained. That table is the source of V, J and clone size, and D and trimming were worked out from the DNA. In this sample the table shows 180,000 or so clones, 70% to 90% of which occur a single time. The ten biggest clones cover about 9.3% of the sample.

The paper's findings and limits, for the study overall: A cluster of highly shared sequence variants was judged likely to represent a technical artifact of the sequencing pipeline. While some public TCRs were present in many individuals, most TCR sequences turned up only very rarely across donors. A further reported finding was that TCR beta sequences accurately predicted the HLA-A and HLA-B alleles for most subjects in the first cohort. A few of the identified cytomegalovirus-associated TCR beta chains were confirmed in vitro to be specific for cytomegalovirus antigens. Some IMGT-functional V segments, including TRBV6-2 and TRBV6-3, could not be told apart with the 87-base-pair reads, so those segments were excluded. Most CMV-associated TCR beta chains appeared to be HLA-restricted in a later analysis, and the HLA associations seemed to be driven largely by CMV exposure. The presence/absence analyses assumed that sequencing depth was roughly uniform across donors, and that assumption may not be true. A later analysis reported that several top co-occurrence clusters appeared linked to parvovirus B19, influenza, CMV and Epstein-Barr virus. Compared with equally common non-associated chains, HLA-associated TCR beta chains in a later analysis were more clonally expanded and had lower generation probabilities. In a later analysis, the rate of TCR association differed among HLA loci, with DRB1 alleles having the most associated TCRs and HLA-C alleles having the fewest. In a later analysis, about 17,000 TCR beta sequences were associated with specific HLA alleles at a false discovery rate of 0.05. The study listed 164 TCR beta chains as associated with cytomegalovirus. According to the authors, the approach could potentially be generalized to other disease states and immunological phenotypes. Immune exposure information for the cohort was limited to CMV serostatus. Linkage disequilibrium might explain the correlated functional status among segregating V segments, but an unknown experimental factor could not be excluded. Strong co-occurrence of HLA alleles, especially DR and DQ, made assigning TCR associations to individual alleles difficult. Because counts were too low, about 18 rarely observed V segments, including chromosome 9 orphons, were left out of the earlier analysis of approximately 580 of the donors. An association between a missense DCLRE1C variant and V-gene and J-gene trimming of TCR beta chains was found in a later genetic analysis and replicated in an independent cohort. A later genetic analysis reported fewer N-insertions in productive TCRs among donors in an Asian-associated ancestry cluster than the approximately 700-donor mean. The classifier was reported to diagnose cytomegalovirus status with high specificity and sensitivity in both the original and validation cohorts. Broadly in line with IMGT annotations, most TCR beta V segments showed up in productive rearrangements about 87% or about 30% of the time in an earlier analysis of a few hundred of the donors. The cohort was sequenced for TCR beta chains only, and without alpha or paired-chain data the features that could be detected were limited. HLA typing was unavailable for some donors at each locus, so association tests used only the typed subset.

In total, fewer than 750 healthy bone marrow donors made up the cohort. At the time of sampling, every cohort member was nominally healthy, though immune exposures that went unrecorded were likely present. The donor was CMV seropositive and was included in the group of 290 or so seropositive cohort members. A peripheral blood sample was collected from each donor, and TCR beta sequencing was performed on peripheral blood mononuclear cells. Genomic DNA was extracted from the blood cell samples with the Qiagen DNeasy Blood Extraction Kit. Sequencing was performed on PBMCs. The sequence is built from TRBV11-3 and TRBJ2-5; a stretch of 10 junction bases matches TRBD1. This TCR was recovered from a man aged 18 to 30 in good health and CMV-seropositive. The CDR3 has the sequence CASSPTGGEETQYF. In nucleotide form, the sequence is TGTGCCAGCAGCCCGACAGGGGGCGAGGAGACCCAGTACTTC. The entire variable domain, with the stretches around the CDR3 drawn from the reference TRBV11-3 and TRBJ2-5 proteins, is EAGVVQSPRYKIIEKKQPVAFWCNPISGHNTLYWYLQNLGQGPELLIRYENEEAVDDSQLPKDRFSAERLKGVDSTLKIQPAELGDSAVYLCASSPTGGEETQYFGPGTRLLVL.